Listed below are T cell receptor beta chains from one sample, sequenced in a study of vaccination and CD4 T cells after COVID-19. These receptors' antigens are unknown. TCRdb re-analysed the PCR reads in MiXCR, keeping a single row per CDR3 protein. The table includes about 15,000 distinct CDR3 sequences, approximately 27% detected once. Sequencing was performed on cultured CD4+ T cells from blood. The receptors here all came from a human donor with COVID-19. CDR3s include the opening cysteine and the closing phenylalanine or tryptophan. The D gene is left open where the match is weak. Clone size, where shown, is once, few, many, or a class for clones that have expanded.

j_gene	d_gene	abundance	v_gene	CDR3nt	CDR3aa
TRBJ2-1	TRBD2	-	TRBV5-6	TGTGCCAGCAGCTGGCGACTAGCGGGGGGATACAATGAGCAGTTCTTC	CASSWRLAGGYNEQFF
TRBJ2-5	TRBD1	-	TRBV11-3	TGTGCCAGCAGCTTTAGGGGACAGGGTACACTCAAAGAGACCCAGTACTTC	CASSFRGQGTLKETQYF
TRBJ2-7	-	few	TRBV6-4	TGTGCCAGCAGTGAAGGTTGGGGGCGTAAGGGTTACGAGCAGTACTTC	CASSEGWGRKGYEQYF
TRBJ1-6	-	-	TRBV19	TGTGCCAGTAGTAGAGAAAGCTCCTATAATTCACCCCTCCACTTT	CASSRESSYNSPLHF
TRBJ2-5	TRBD2	few	TRBV10-3	TGTGCCATCAGAGGAGGGACTAGCGGGGGCCGGCAAGAGACCCAGTACTTC	CAIRGGTSGGRQETQYF
TRBJ2-7	TRBD2	-	TRBV5-6	TGTGCCAGCAGCCTAGCGGGGGCCCCCTACGAGCAGTACTTC	CASSLAGAPYEQYF
TRBJ2-1	-	-	TRBV20-1	TGCAGTGCTAGTATGATGAATGAGCAGTTCTTC	CSASMMNEQFF
TRBJ1-6	TRBD1	-	TRBV27	TGTGCCAGCAGTTCACAGGGGAATAATTCACCCCTCCACTTT	CASSSQGNNSPLHF
TRBJ2-7	TRBD2	-	TRBV7-3	TGTGCCAGCAGCCCCCGGACTAGCGCGGGAACATACGAGCAGTACTTC	CASSPRTSAGTYEQYF
TRBJ1-1	TRBD1	-	TRBV2	TGTGCCAGCAGTGAGAGGGGGGCAGGGGGCACTGAAGCTTTCTTT	CASSERGAGGTEAFF
TRBJ1-2	TRBD1	-	TRBV28	TGTGCCAGCAGAGCCTCCGGGACAGGGGGTGGCTACACCTTC	CASRASGTGGGYTF
TRBJ1-2	-	-	TRBV19	TGTGCCAGTAGTGCCCGGATCAACCGCTACTATGGCTACACCTTC	CASSARINRYYGYTF
TRBJ1-5	TRBD1	few	TRBV2	TGTGCCAGCAGAGACTCCGGGACAGGGGCCTCTCAGCAGCATTTT	CASRDSGTGASQQHF
TRBJ2-1	-	-	TRBV2	TGTGCCAGCAGTGAAGCGCGGGGCGGGTACAATGAGCAGTTCTTC	CASSEARGGYNEQFF
TRBJ2-4	TRBD1	few	TRBV11-3	TGTGCCAGCAGCTTTAGGACAGGGAATGCCGAAAACATTCAGTACTTC	CASSFRTGNAENIQYF
TRBJ2-3	-	few	TRBV5-1	TGCGCCAGCAGTCTCCAGGATACGCAGTATTTT	CASSLQDTQYF
TRBJ1-1	-	few	TRBV28	TGTGCCAGCAGTTCCGGTGGGTCGGGCACTGAAGCTTTCTTT	CASSSGGSGTEAFF
TRBJ1-1	-	-	TRBV9	TGTGCCAGCAGCGTAGACTCGAGGGCGGGCACTGAAGCTTTCTTT	CASSVDSRAGTEAFF
TRBJ2-2	TRBD2	-	TRBV5-1	TGCGCCAGCAGCCCGGGACTAGCTGACACCGGGGAGCTGTTTTTT	CASSPGLADTGELFF
TRBJ2-3	-	-	TRBV7-6	TGTGCCAGCAGCTTCCTAAAACAGACAGCAGATACGCAGTATTTT	CASSFLKQTADTQYF
TRBJ1-5	-	-	TRBV6-1	TGTGCCAGCAGTGAGCAGGGTTGGCGCGGCAATCAGCCCCAGCATTTT	CASSEQGWRGNQPQHF
TRBJ1-2	-	few	TRBV4-2	TGTGCCAGCAGCCAAGAGTCCGGGACGGGGAAGGGTGGCTACACCTTC	CASSQESGTGKGGYTF
TRBJ2-5	-	few	TRBV20-1	TGCAGTGCTAGAGATCTCAAGGACATCCAAGAGACCCAGTACTTC	CSARDLKDIQETQYF
TRBJ2-6	TRBD1	-	TRBV30	TGTGCCTGGGGGACAGGAGATGGGGCCAACGTCCTGACTTTC	CAWGTGDGANVLTF
TRBJ2-2	TRBD1	-	TRBV6-1	TGTGCCAGTGGGGGGACAGGGATAGGCGGGGAGCTGTTTTTT	CASGGTGIGGELFF
TRBJ1-1	-	few	TRBV6-5	TGTGCCAGCAGTTACTCACAGGGTATGACTGAAGCTTTCTTT	CASSYSQGMTEAFF
TRBJ1-5	TRBD1	few	TRBV2	TGTGCCAGCAGTGGGCCACCTGGACAGGGGCGCAATCAGCCCCAGCATTTT	CASSGPPGQGRNQPQHF
TRBJ1-2	TRBD1	-	TRBV29-1	TGCAGCGTTGACCGTCGACAGGGAGCTAACTATGGCTACACCTTC	CSVDRRQGANYGYTF
TRBJ1-2	-	-	TRBV19	TGTGCCAGTAGTATTTCCCGGGACCCCTATTATGGCTACACCTTC	CASSISRDPYYGYTF
TRBJ2-3	TRBD1	-	TRBV9	TGTGCCAGCAGACCCTTAACAGGGGAAGATACGCAGTATTTT	CASRPLTGEDTQYF
TRBJ2-3	-	-	TRBV6-5	TGTGCCAGCAGTTACGAAGGGGGTCGGTTAGAAACGCAGTATTTT	CASSYEGGRLETQYF
TRBJ2-5	TRBD1	-	TRBV7-6	TGTGCCAGCAGCTTAATTACAGGGGGTCTGACGGAGACCCAGTACTTC	CASSLITGGLTETQYF
TRBJ1-2	-	medium-sized	TRBV11-2	TGTGCCAGCAGCTCAACAGGGCACTATGGCTACACCTTC	CASSSTGHYGYTF
TRBJ2-2	-	few	TRBV15	TGTGCCACCAGCAGAGATACTAGCACCGGGGAGCTGTTTTTT	CATSRDTSTGELFF
TRBJ2-1	-	-	TRBV5-8	TGTGCCAGCAGCGGGGCCCGGGGGGAGCAGTTCTTC	CASSGARGEQFF
TRBJ1-6	TRBD1	medium-sized	TRBV6-5	TGTGCCAGCAGTTATTCGGCGGCAGGGGGTAATTCACCCCTCCACTTT	CASSYSAAGGNSPLHF
TRBJ1-5	-	-	TRBV6-1	TGTGCCAGCAGTATGGGGTTCAGCAATCAGCCCCAGCATTTT	CASSMGFSNQPQHF
TRBJ2-3	-	-	TRBV11-2	TGTGCCAGCAGACCGGGACGAATGGGGGAAGGTACGCAGTATTTT	CASRPGRMGEGTQYF
TRBJ2-1	-	-	TRBV29-1	TGCAGCGTGATACAGGGCTCCGGGGTAATGAATGAGCAGTTCTTC	CSVIQGSGVMNEQFF
TRBJ1-6	TRBD1	few	TRBV7-9	TGTGCCAGCAGCTCAACAGGGGGCTCGAATTCACCCCTCCACTTT	CASSSTGGSNSPLHF
TRBJ2-3	TRBD2	-	TRBV4-1	TGCGCCAGCAGCCGAGCGGGGGGAAACACAGATACGCAGTATTTT	CASSRAGGNTDTQYF
TRBJ1-1	-	few	TRBV6-1	TGTGCCAGCACCGGGGACATGAACACTGAAGCTTTCTTT	CASTGDMNTEAFF
TRBJ2-7	TRBD1	few	TRBV10-3	TGTGCCATCAGTACCGGGACAGGGTCCTACGAGCAGTACTTC	CAISTGTGSYEQYF
TRBJ1-5	-	-	TRBV28	TGTGCCAGCAGTTTACTCAGGGATCATCAGCCCCAGCATTTT	CASSLLRDHQPQHF
TRBJ1-2	-	-	TRBV6-2/TRBV6-3	TGTGCCAGCAAGGCCCTGGGGTACACCTTC	CASKALGYTF
TRBJ2-3	TRBD2	-	TRBV28	TGTGCCATCGATAGCGGGGGGGCCGTTAATACGCAGTATTTT	CAIDSGGAVNTQYF
TRBJ1-1	-	-	TRBV7-9	TGTGCCAGCAGCTTAGGACGCAGGGTGGGAAACTCTGAAGCTTTCTTT	CASSLGRRVGNSEAFF
TRBJ1-6	TRBD1	few	TRBV6-1	TGTGCCAGCAGCTGGGACAGGAATTCACCCCTCCACTTT	CASSWDRNSPLHF
TRBJ1-1	-	few	TRBV10-1	TGCGCCAGCAGCGCAACAGGGATGAACACTGAAGCTTTCTTT	CASSATGMNTEAFF
TRBJ2-3	-	few	TRBV10-1	TGCGCCAGCAGCGGAGGGGGGGCCGGTACGCAGTATTTT	CASSGGGAGTQYF
TRBJ2-7	TRBD2	-	TRBV20-1	TGCAGTGCTCCTCTAGCGGGGAGCTCCTACGAGCAGTACTTC	CSAPLAGSSYEQYF
TRBJ2-5	TRBD1	medium-sized	TRBV5-1	TGCGCCAGCAGCTTGGATCAGGGGGCGAAAGAGACCCAGTACTTC	CASSLDQGAKETQYF
TRBJ2-3	-	few	TRBV4-3	TGCGCCAGCAGCCAAGATCTAAGCGGCGGGACGCCGGATACGCAGTATTTT	CASSQDLSGGTPDTQYF
TRBJ2-2	TRBD1	-	TRBV30	TGTGCCTGGCTGGGACAGGGGGCAAAGGGGGAGCTGTTTTTT	CAWLGQGAKGELFF
TRBJ1-2	TRBD1	-	TRBV20-1	TGCAGTGCGCCACCAGGGGGTTCGAACTATGGCTACACCTTC	CSAPPGGSNYGYTF